Below are 7 T cell receptor beta chains sequenced from a single sample in a study of T cell responses to AZD1222 COVID-19 vaccine. Some clones are missing from TCRdb's copy, which holds only in-frame ones; the method was immunoSEQ multiplex PCR. This sample has around 130,000 clones, with more than 85% found just once. This sample comprised peripheral blood, obtained 28 days after the second AZD1222 dose. These receptors were taken from an adult who received the AZD1222 COVID-19 vaccine.

This clone came up many times. The chain couples TRBV7-8 to TRBJ2-2, with D hard to call. Germline V CDR1 and CDR2: SGHVS, FQNEAQ. The CDR3 consists of 13 residues. V was clipped by 5 bases and J by 3 bases, with 7 bases between them. The CDR3 sequence is CASSNLDTGELFF. Written as DNA, the CDR3 is TGTGCCAGCAGCAATCTTGACACCGGGGAGCTGTTTTTT. The whole variable domain, remainder taken from reference TRBV7-8 and TRBJ2-2, is GAGVSQSPRYKVAKRGQDVALRCDPISGHVSLFWYQQALGQGPEFLTYFQNEAQLDKSGLPSDRFFAERPEGSVSTLKIQRTQQEDSAVYLCASSNLDTGELFFGEGSRLTVL.

CDR3 sequence reads: CASIPGQGDDQPQHF. In nucleotides, the CDR3 is TGTGCCAGTATACCGGGACAGGGGGATGATCAGCCCCAGCATTTT. The chain uses TRBV19 and TRBJ1-5; 11 bases are shared with TRBD1. V lost 7 bases and J lost 5; bases outside the gene matches: 7. The CDR3 sequence is 15 residues long. Per the germline V gene, CDR1 is LNHDA and CDR2 is SQIVND (reference sequence).

The chain links TRBV28 to TRBJ1-2; unclear D gene. Germline V gene sequence: CDR1 MDHEN, CDR2 SYDVKM. The ends were cut back, 3 bases at V and 3 bases at J, with 20 bases in the middle. This CDR3 has 17 residues. The chain's CDR3 is CASSFLSGLGGHYGYTF. In DNA, the CDR3 is TGTGCCAGCAGTTTCTTGTCCGGATTGGGCGGACACTATGGCTACACCTTC.

CDR3 amino acids: CASTIGQGEAFF. As DNA, the CDR3 is TGTGCCAGTACCATCGGGCAGGGAGAAGCTTTCTTT. The chain combines TRBV19 with TRBJ1-1, with a possible D match to TRBD1 (5 bases). Trimming took 7 bases from V and 8 from J, leaving 14 bases between them. This CDR3 spans 12 amino acids. CDR1 is LNHDA, CDR2 SQIVND, per germline (reference sequence).

V and J are TRBV3-1 (or the pseudogene TRBV3-2) and TRBJ1-6, with a possible D match to TRBD1 (5 bases). CDR1 is LGHDT and CDR2 is YNNKEL in the germline V gene (reference sequence). The CDR3 is 14 residues long. Between the trimmed V and J ends, which lost 3 bases and 7 bases, there was a span of 10 bases. In DNA, the CDR3 is TGTGCCAGCAGCCAGGGGTGGGGGAATTCACCCCTCCACTTT. Protein sequence: CASSQGWGNSPLHF.

The chain joins TRBV30 to TRBJ2-5, with a weak D call TRBD1 (6 bases). CDR3 length: 13 amino acids. Trimming left V 0 bases short and J 8 bases short, with 13 bases between. Germline lookup yields CDR1 GTSNPN and CDR2 SVGIG (reference sequence). The CDR3 coding sequence is TGTGCCTGGAGTGTACGGTCAGGGGATACCCAGTACTTC. Residues: CAWSVRSGDTQYF.

This chain joins TRBV11-2 and TRBJ2-6, with 10 bases matching TRBD1. From germline, CDR1 is SGHAT and CDR2 FQNNGV. The CDR3 is 17 amino acids. V dropped 5 bases and J dropped 0; count of bases not matched to a gene: 4. The CDR3 spells CASSLGQGDSGANVLTF. In nucleotides, the CDR3 is TGTGCCAGCAGCCTAGGACAGGGGGACTCTGGGGCCAACGTCCTGACTTTC.